This T cell receptor (beta chain) was sequenced for a study of blood T cell repertoires in COVID-19. The repertoire was sequenced with immunoSEQ multiplex PCR; TCRdb's copy has only in-frame clones and lacks some. The repertoire holds roughly 49,000 clones, with roughly nine tenths as singletons. V dropped 5 bases and J dropped 4; count of bases not matched to a gene: 6. The germline gives CDR1 MDHEN, CDR2 SYDVKM. This CDR3 is 15 amino acids long. The sequence was obtained from a man aged 55 to 70 with active COVID-19. The chain carries TRBV28 and TRBJ1-2; TRBD1 agrees at 11 bases. Sequenced sample: peripheral blood. The CDR3 spells CASSLGQGAVYGYTF. For the CDR3, the DNA is TGTGCCAGCAGTCTCGGACAGGGGGCAGTCTATGGCTACACCTTC.